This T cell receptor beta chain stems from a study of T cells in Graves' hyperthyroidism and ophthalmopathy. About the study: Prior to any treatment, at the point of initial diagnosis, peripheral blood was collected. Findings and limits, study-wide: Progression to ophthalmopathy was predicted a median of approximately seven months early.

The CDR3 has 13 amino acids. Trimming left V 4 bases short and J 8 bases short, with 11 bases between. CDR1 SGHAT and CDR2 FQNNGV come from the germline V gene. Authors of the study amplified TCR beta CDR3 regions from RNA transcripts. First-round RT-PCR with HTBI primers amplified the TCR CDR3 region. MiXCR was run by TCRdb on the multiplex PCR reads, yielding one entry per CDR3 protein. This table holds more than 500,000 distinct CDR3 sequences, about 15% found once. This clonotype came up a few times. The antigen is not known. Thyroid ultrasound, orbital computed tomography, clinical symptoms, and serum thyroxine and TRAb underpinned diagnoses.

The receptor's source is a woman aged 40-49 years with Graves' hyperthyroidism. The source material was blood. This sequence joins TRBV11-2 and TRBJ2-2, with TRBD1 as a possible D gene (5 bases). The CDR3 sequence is CASSSRVYGELFF. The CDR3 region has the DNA TGTGCCAGCAGCTCCAGGGTTTATGGGGAGCTGTTTTTT.